This T cell receptor (beta chain) is from a study of shared clonotypes between healthy human individuals. This CDR3 region has 15 residues. Germline CDR1 MNHEY, CDR2 SMNVEV (reference sequence). V lost 6 bases and J lost 6; bases outside the gene matches: 8. Ten immunoSEQ deep assay plates held the unsorted PBMC DNA. Sequencing used immunoSEQ multiplex PCR; TCRdb keeps in-frame clones, though not all of them. The sample holds under 600,000 clones; over 60% are singletons and the top ten take under 15%. Material for sequencing was PBMCs. The TCR comes from a woman aged 35 to 49 in good health. Some clones in this sample may be carry-over from other donors' samples. The V and J genes are TRBV27 and TRBJ1-6; 7 nucleotides line up with TRBD1. The CDR3 is CASSPVGTANSPLHF. CDR3 DNA sequence: TGTGCCAGCAGCCCAGTCGGGACAGCTAATTCACCCCTCCACTTT.